This record covers a single T cell receptor beta chain. The record originates from a study of blood T cell repertoires in COVID-19. Study at large: Samples came from the United States, Italy and Spain, spanning acute and convalescent COVID-19. PBMCs, B-cell-depleted T cells, or T cells provided the cDNA or gDNA that made up the material.

Original handling: Estimation of nucleated cell counts was performed using reference gene primer amplification. This table comes from immunoSEQ multiplex PCR, and its TCRdb copy is limited to in-frame clones, with some not included. D and trimming come from the DNA, and the V and J calls and clone size come from that table. The sample gives a few hundred thousand clones, 84% of which show up once; roughly 1.4% is in the top ten. The germline V gene encodes CDR1 SNHLY and CDR2 FYNNEI. The V gene end was trimmed by 7 bases and the J gene end by 2 bases; junction bases not matched to a gene: 8. This CDR3 has 15 amino acids.

This receptor was taken from a woman aged 40 to 50 who had recovered from COVID-19. Sequenced input: peripheral blood. The rearrangement uses TRBV2 and TRBJ1-5; TRBD1 aligns across 7 bases. CDR3 DNA: TGTGCCAGCAAGGAGGGGGCGGCGGGCAATCAGCCCCAGCATTTT. It is translated as CASKEGAAGNQPQHF.